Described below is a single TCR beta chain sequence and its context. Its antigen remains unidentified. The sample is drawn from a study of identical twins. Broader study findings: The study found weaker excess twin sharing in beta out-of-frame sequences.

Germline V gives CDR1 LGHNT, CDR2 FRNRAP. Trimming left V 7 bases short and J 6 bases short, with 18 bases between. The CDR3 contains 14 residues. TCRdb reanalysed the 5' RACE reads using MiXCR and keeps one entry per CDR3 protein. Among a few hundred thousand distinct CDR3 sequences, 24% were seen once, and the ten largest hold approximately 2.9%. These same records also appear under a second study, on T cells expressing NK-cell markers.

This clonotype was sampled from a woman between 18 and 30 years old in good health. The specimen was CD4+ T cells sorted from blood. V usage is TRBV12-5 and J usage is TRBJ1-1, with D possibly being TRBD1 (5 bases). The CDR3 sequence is CASAVRGGNSEAFF. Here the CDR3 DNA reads TGTGCTAGTGCCGTACGGGGGGGGAATTCTGAAGCTTTCTTT.